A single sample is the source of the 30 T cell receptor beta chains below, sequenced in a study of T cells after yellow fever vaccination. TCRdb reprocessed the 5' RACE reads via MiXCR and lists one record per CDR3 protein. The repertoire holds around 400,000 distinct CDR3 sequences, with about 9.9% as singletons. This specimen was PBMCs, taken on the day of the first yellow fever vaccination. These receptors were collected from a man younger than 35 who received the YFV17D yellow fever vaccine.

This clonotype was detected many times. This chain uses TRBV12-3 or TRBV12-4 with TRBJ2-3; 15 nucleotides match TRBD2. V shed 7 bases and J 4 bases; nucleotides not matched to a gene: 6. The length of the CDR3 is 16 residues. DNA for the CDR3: TGTGCCAGCACCCTGGGACTAGCGGGGGGTTCAGATACGCAGTATTTT. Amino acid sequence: CASTLGLAGGSDTQYF.

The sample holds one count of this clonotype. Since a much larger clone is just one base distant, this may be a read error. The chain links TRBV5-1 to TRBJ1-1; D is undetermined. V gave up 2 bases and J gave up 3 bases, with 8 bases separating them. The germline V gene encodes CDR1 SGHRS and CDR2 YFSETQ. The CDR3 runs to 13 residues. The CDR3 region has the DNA TGCGCCAGCAGCTTCCAGTGGGACACTGAAGCTTTCTTT. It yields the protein CASSFQWDTEAFF.

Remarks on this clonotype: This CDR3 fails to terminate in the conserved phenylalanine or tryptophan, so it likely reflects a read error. Written as DNA, the CDR3 is TGCGCCAGCAGCTCCACTAGCGGGGGGGCTTTAAACTACAATGAGCAGTTCTCC. As protein: CASSSTSGGALNYNEQFS. V and J are TRBV5-1 and TRBJ2-1; 13 positions agree with TRBD2. The V and J ends lost 3 bases and 3 bases, in that order; junction bases with no gene match: 9. CDR3 length: 18 residues. Germline CDR1 reads SGHRS; CDR2 reads YFSETQ.

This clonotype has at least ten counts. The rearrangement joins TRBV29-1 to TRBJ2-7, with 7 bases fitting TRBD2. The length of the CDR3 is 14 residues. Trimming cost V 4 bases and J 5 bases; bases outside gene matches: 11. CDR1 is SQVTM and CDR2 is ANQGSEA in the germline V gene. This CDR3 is CSVVQVDRGDEQYF. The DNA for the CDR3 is TGCAGCGTTGTTCAGGTGGACCGGGGGGACGAGCAGTACTTC.

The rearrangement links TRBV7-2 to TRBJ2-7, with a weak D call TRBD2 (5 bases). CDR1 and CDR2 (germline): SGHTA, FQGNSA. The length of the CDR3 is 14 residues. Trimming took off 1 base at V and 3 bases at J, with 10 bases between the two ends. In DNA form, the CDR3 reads TGTGCCAGCAGCTTAGGAGGGAAGGGCTACGAGCAGTACTTC. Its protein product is CASSLGGKGYEQYF.

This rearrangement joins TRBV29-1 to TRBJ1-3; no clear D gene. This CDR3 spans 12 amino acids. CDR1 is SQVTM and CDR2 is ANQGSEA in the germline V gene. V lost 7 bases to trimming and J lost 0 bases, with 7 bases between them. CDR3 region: CSGKSSGNTIYF. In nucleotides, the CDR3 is TGCAGCGGAAAGAGCTCTGGAAACACCATATATTTT.

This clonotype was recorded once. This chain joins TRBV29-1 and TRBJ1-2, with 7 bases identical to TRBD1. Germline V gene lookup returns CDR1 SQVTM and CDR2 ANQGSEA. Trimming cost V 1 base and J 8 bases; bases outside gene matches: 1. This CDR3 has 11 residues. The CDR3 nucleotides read TGCAGCGTTGAAGGACAGGGAGGCTACACCTTC. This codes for CSVEGQGGYTF.

CDR3 sequence reads: CASSQSRVNQPQHF. Written as DNA, the CDR3 is TGTGCCAGCAGCCAATCGAGAGTAAATCAGCCCCAGCATTTT. The chain employs TRBV16 and TRBJ1-5; no clear D gene. The germline V and J ends were trimmed by 0 bases and 4 bases, with 7 bases remaining between them. Germline values: CDR1 KGHSY, CDR2 FQNENV. The CDR3 is 14 residues long.

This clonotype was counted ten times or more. The CDR3 loop is CASSRSPGQGALNTEAFF. The CDR3 DNA reads as TGTGCCAGCTCGCGCAGCCCGGGACAGGGGGCTCTGAACACTGAAGCTTTCTTT. This chain connects TRBV18 to TRBJ1-1, with TRBD1 identical over 12 bases. This CDR3 contains 18 residues. The V and J ends lost 6 bases and 0 bases, in that order; junction bases with no gene match: 11. The germline CDR1 and CDR2 sequences are KGHSH and LQKENI. Variable domain in full (rest from reference TRBV18 and TRBJ1-1): NAGVMQNPRHLVRRRGQEARLRCSPMKGHSHVYWYRQLPEEGLKFMVYLQKENIIDESGMPKERFSAEFPKEGPSILRIQQVVRGDSAAYFCASSRSPGQGALNTEAFFGQGTRLTVV.

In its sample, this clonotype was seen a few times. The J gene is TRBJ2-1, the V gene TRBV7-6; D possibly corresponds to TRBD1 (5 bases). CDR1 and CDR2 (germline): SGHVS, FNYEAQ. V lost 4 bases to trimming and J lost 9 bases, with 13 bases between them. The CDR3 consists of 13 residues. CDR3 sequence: CASSSQSGAEQFF. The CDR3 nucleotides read TGTGCCAGCAGCTCCCAGAGTGGGGCTGAGCAGTTCTTC.

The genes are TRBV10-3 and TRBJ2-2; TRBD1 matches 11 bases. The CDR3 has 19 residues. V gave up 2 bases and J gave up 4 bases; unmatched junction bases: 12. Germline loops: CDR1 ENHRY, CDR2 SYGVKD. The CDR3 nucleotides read TGTGCCATCAGTGAGAGCAGGACAGGGGGCAAGGGGGCCACCGGGGAGCTGTTTTTT. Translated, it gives CAISESRTGGKGATGELFF.

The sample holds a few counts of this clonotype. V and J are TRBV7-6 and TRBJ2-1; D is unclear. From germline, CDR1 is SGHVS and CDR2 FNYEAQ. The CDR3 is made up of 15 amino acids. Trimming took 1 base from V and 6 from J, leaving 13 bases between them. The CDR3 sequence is CASSLDQTQSNEQFF. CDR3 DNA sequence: TGTGCCAGCAGCTTAGACCAAACACAGTCCAATGAGCAGTTCTTC.

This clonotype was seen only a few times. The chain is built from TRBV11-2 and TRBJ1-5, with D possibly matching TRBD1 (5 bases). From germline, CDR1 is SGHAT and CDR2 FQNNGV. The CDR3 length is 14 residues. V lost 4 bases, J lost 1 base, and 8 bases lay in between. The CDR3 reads CASSSGRSNQPQHF. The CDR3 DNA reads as TGTGCCAGCAGCTCGGGACGGAGCAATCAGCCCCAGCATTTT.

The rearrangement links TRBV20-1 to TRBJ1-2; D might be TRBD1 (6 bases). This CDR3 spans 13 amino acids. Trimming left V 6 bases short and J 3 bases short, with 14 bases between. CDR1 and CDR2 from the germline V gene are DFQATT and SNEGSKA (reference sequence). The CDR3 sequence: CSAFRGSDYGYTF. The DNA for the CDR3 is TGCAGTGCCTTCAGGGGATCGGACTATGGCTACACCTTC.

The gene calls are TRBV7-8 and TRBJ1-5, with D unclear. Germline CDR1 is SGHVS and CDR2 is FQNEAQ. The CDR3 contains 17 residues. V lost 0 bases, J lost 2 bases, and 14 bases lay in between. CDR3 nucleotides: TGTGCCAGCAGCTTAGCCGGGGTGGGCAATGGCAATCAGCCCCAGCATTTT. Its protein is CASSLAGVGNGNQPQHF.

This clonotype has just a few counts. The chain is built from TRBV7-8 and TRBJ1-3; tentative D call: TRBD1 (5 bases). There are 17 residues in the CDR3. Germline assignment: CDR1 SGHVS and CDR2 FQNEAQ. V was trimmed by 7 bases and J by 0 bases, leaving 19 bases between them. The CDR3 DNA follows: TGTGCCAGCAACCGAGGGACTCTCAAAAGCTCTGGAAACACCATATATTTT. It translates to CASNRGTLKSSGNTIYF.

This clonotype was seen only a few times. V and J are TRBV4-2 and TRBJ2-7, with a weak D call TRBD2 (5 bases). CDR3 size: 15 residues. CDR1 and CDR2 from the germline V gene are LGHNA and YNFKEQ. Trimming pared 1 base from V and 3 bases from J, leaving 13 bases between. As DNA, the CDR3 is TGTGCCAGCAGCCAAGCCCCGGGAACAGTCTACGAGCAGTACTTC. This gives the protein CASSQAPGTVYEQYF.

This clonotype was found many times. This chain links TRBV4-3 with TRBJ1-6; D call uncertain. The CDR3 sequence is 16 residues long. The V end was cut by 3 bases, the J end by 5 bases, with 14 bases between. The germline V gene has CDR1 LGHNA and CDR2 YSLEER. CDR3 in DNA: TGCGCCAGCAGCCAGTTCTTCCAGGTGGATAATTCACCCCTCCACTTT. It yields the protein CASSQFFQVDNSPLHF.

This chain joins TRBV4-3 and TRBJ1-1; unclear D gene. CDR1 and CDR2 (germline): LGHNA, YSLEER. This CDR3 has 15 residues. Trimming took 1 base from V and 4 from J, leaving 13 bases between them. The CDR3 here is CASSQGVGEGTEAFF. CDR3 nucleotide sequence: TGCGCCAGCAGCCAAGGTGTCGGGGAGGGCACTGAAGCTTTCTTT.

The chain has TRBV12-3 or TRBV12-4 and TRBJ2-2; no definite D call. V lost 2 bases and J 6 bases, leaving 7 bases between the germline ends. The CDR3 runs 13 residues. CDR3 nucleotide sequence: TGTGCCAGCAGTTTAAATCGGGCCGGGGAGCTGTTTTTT. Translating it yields CASSLNRAGELFF.

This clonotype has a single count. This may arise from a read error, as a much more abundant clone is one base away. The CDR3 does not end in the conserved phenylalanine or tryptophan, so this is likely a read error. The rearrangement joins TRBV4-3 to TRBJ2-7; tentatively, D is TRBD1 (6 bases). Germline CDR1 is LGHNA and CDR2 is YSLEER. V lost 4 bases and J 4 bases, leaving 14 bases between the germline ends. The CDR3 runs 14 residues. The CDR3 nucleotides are TGCGCCAGCAGCCTCACGACAGGAAGATACGAGCAGTACTAC. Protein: CASSLTTGRYEQYY.

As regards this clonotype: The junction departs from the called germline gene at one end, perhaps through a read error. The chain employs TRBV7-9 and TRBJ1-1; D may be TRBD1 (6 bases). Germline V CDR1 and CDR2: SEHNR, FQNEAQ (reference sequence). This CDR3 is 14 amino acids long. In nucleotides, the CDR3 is TGTGACAGCAGCTTGCGGACAGTGAACACTGAAGCTTTCTTT. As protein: CDSSLRTVNTEAFF.

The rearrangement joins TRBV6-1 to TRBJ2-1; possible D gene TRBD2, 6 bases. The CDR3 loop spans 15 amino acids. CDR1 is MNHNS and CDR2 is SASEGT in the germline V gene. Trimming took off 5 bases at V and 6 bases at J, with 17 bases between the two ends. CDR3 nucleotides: TGTGCCAGCAGTACAGTTCGGGGGTTAGCCAATGAGCAGTTCTTC. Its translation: CASSTVRGLANEQFF.

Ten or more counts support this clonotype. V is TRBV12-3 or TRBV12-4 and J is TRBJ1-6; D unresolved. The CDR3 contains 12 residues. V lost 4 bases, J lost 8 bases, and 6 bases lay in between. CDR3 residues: CASSSGHSPLHF. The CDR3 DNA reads TGTGCCAGCAGTTCCGGACATTCACCCCTCCACTTT.

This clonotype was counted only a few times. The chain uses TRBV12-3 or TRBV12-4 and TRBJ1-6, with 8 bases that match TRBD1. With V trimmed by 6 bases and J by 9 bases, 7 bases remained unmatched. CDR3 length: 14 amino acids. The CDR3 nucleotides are TGTGCCAGCAGCCCTCAGGGGGCGGGTTCACCCCTCCACTTT. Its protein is CASSPQGAGSPLHF.

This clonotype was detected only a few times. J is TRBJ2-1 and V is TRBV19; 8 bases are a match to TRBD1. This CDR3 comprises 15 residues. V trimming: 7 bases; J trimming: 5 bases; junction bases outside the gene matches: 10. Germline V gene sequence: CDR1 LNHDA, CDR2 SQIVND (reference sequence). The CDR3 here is CASTVRDRTNNEQFF. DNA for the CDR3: TGTGCCAGTACCGTCCGGGACAGGACGAACAATGAGCAGTTCTTC. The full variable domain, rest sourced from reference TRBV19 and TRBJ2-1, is DGGITQSPKYLFRKEGQNVTLSCEQNLNHDAMYWYRQDPGQGLRLIYYSQIVNDFQKGDIAEGYSVSREKKESFPLTVTSAQKNPTAFYLCASTVRDRTNNEQFFGPGTRLTVL.

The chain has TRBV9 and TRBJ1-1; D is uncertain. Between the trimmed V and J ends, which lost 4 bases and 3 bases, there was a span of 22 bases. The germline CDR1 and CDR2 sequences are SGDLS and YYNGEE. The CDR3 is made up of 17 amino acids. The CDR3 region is CASSPDPLGNMYTEAFF. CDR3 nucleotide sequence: TGTGCCAGCAGCCCGGACCCCTTAGGGAACATGTACACTGAAGCTTTCTTT. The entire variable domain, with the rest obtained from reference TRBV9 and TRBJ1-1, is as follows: DSGVTQTPKHLITATGQRVTLRCSPRSGDLSVYWYQQSLDQGLQFLIQYYNGEERAKGNILERFSAQQFPDLHSELNLSSLELGDSALYFCASSPDPLGNMYTEAFFGQGTRLTVV.

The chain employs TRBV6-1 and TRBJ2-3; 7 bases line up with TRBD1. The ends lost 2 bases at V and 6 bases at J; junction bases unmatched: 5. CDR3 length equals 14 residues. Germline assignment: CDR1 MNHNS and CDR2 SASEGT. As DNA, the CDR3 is TGTGCCAGCAGTGAATTACAGGGGTCGGATACGCAGTATTTT. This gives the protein CASSELQGSDTQYF.

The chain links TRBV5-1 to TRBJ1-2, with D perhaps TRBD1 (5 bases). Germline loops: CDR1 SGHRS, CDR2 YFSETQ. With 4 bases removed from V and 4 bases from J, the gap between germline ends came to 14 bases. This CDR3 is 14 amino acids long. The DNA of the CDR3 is TGCGCCAGCAGCCCCGGCGGGGGACTCTATGGCTACACCTTC. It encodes CASSPGGGLYGYTF. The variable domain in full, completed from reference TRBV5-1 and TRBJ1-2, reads KAGVTQTPRYLIKTRGQQVTLSCSPISGHRSVSWYQQTPGQGLQFLFEYFSETQRNKGNFPGRFSGRQFSNSRSEMNVSTLELGDSALYLCASSPGGGLYGYTFGSGTRLTVV.

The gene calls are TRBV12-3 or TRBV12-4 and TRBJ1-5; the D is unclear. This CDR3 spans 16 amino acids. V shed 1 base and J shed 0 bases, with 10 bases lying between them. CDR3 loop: CASSLGSGSSNQPQHF. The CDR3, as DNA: TGTGCCAGCAGTTTAGGGTCTGGCAGTAGCAATCAGCCCCAGCATTTT.